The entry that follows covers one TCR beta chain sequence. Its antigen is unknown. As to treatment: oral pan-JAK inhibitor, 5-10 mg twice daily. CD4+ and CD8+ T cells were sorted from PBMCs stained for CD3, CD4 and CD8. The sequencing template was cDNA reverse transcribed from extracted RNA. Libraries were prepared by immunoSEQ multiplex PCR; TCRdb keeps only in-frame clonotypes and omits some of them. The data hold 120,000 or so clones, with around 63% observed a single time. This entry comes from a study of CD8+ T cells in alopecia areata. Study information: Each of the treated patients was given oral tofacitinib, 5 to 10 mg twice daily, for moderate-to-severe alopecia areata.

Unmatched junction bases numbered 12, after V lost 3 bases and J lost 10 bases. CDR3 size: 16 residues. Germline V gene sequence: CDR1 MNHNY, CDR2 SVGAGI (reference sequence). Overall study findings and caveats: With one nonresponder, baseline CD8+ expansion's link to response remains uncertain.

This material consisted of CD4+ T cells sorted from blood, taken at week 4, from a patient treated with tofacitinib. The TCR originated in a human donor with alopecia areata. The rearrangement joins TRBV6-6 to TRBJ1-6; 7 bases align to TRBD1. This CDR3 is CASSYSSDRLGSPLHF. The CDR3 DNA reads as TGTGCCAGCAGTTATTCCTCGGACAGGCTGGGATCACCCCTCCACTTT.